This TCR beta chain stems from a study of T cells after yellow fever vaccination. Production of TCR cDNA was by 5'RACE template switching, which also added a universal primer site and UMIs. TCRdb called the 5' RACE reads again in MiXCR, with one record for every CDR3 protein. The sample records some 240,000 distinct CDR3 sequences, approximately 3.5% being singletons. This clonotype was counted between two and nine times. What it binds is unknown. Regarding the study as a whole: Faster peaking, at day 5 versus 15, marked a secondary response that was weaker. Among all clonotypes, a small share was observed in both CD4 and CD8 compartments.

The CDR3 is 13 residues long. V lost 6 bases to trimming and J lost 2 bases, with 9 bases between them. The TCR was taken from a man between 18 and 35 years old who received the YFV17D yellow fever vaccine. Sequencing used PBMCs, obtained 15 days after the yellow fever booster vaccination. The V call is TRBV12-3 or TRBV12-4, the J call TRBJ2-3; weak D call: TRBD1 (5 bases). CDR3 DNA: TGTGCCAGCAGCTCCGGACACACAGATACGCAGTATTTT. It encodes CASSSGHTDTQYF.